Listed below are T cell receptor beta chains from one sample, sequenced in a study of identical twins. TCRdb re-called the 5' RACE reads through MiXCR, storing one row per CDR3 protein. The table includes around 570,000 distinct CDR3 sequences, roughly 9.9% detected once. These data are also associated with another study on yellow fever vaccine responses in identical twins.

Input material: PBMCs. These receptor sequences come from a woman between 18 and 30 years old in good health. Each CDR3 is given with its conserved first and last residue. Fields, in order: clone size, D gene, V gene, J gene, CDR3 protein, CDR3 DNA. D genes are given only for firm matches. Clone size is stated in some rows and not others, as once, few, many or a class when expanded.

NA,TRBD1,TRBV28,TRBJ2-6,CASSPWDRASGANVLTF,TGTGCCAGCAGTCCATGGGACAGGGCCTCTGGGGCCAACGTCCTGACTTTC
many,NA,TRBV28,TRBJ2-1,CASSLPPWGRSSYNEQFF,TGTGCCAGCAGTTTACCCCCATGGGGGCGCAGCTCCTACAATGAGCAGTTCTTC
few,TRBD2,TRBV6-1,TRBJ2-3,CASLQTSGGVSVSTDTQYF,TGTGCCAGCTTGCAAACTAGCGGGGGAGTGTCAGTGAGCACAGATACGCAGTATTTT
many,TRBD2,TRBV24-1,TRBJ2-1,CATSDMGIRGGFFF,TGTGCCACCAGTGATATGGGGATTCGGGGGGGATTTTTCTTC
many,TRBD2,TRBV29-1,TRBJ2-1,CSVVGLAGSYNEQFF,TGCAGCGTTGTGGGGCTAGCGGGCTCCTACAATGAGCAGTTCTTC
few,NA,TRBV3-1,TRBJ2-7,CASRPGGDRVEQYF,TGTGCCAGCCGACCTGGTGGGGATAGGGTCGAGCAGTACTTC
NA,NA,TRBV28,TRBJ2-7,CASTPTYSYEQYF,TGTGCCAGCACACCGACTTACTCCTACGAGCAGTACTTC
NA,TRBD1,TRBV5-1,TRBJ2-7,CASSPGQGELVYEQYF,TGCGCCAGCAGCCCCGGACAGGGAGAACTAGTTTACGAGCAGTACTTC
NA,NA,TRBV29-1,TRBJ2-1,CSVEGGQEQFF,TGCAGCGTTGAAGGGGGACAAGAGCAGTTCTTC
many,TRBD1,TRBV6-1,TRBJ2-4,CASRAGTGLNIQYF,TGTGCCAGCAGGGCCGGGACAGGGTTAAACATTCAGTACTTC
few,TRBD1,TRBV6-1,TRBJ2-1,CASSDSRDRGHNEQFF,TGTGCCAGCAGTGATTCCCGGGACAGGGGCCACAATGAGCAGTTCTTC
NA,NA,TRBV10-3,TRBJ2-5,CAISEFRGNQETQYF,TGTGCCATCAGTGAGTTTCGGGGGAACCAAGAGACCCAGTACTTC
NA,NA,TRBV4-3,TRBJ1-1,CASSQDQTGRNTEAFF,TGCGCCAGCAGCCAAGATCAGACAGGCCGGAACACTGAAGCTTTCTTT
few,NA,TRBV29-1,TRBJ2-1,CSVDGLGNEQFF,TGCAGCGTTGACGGCCTCGGCAATGAGCAGTTCTTC
many,NA,TRBV7-2,TRBJ2-7,CASSHPTAMEQYF,TGTGCCAGCAGCCACCCGACAGCCATGGAGCAGTACTTC
many,NA,TRBV7-2,TRBJ1-6,CASSLQGLNSPLHF,TGTGCCAGCAGCTTACAGGGGTTGAATTCACCCCTCCACTTT
many,NA,TRBV7-2,TRBJ2-5,CASSLGLGALKETQYF,TGTGCCAGCAGCCTGGGCCTCGGGGCCCTTAAAGAGACCCAGTACTTC
NA,NA,TRBV20-1,TRBJ2-7,CSARDGRQTTYEQYF,TGCAGTGCTAGAGATGGGAGACAGACAACCTACGAGCAGTACTTC
NA,TRBD1,TRBV28,TRBJ1-2,CASSPRTGPGSNYGYTF,TGTGCCAGCAGTCCCAGGACAGGGCCCGGGAGCAACTATGGCTACACCTTC
many,TRBD1,TRBV5-1,TRBJ1-5,CASSLTTGGQGDINSNQPQHF,TGCGCCAGCAGCTTGACCACGGGAGGACAGGGGGACATTAATAGCAATCAGCCCCAGCATTTT
many,TRBD1,TRBV5-1,TRBJ1-2,CASSTERTGMGYTF,TGCGCCAGCAGTACGGAGAGGACAGGGATGGGCTACACCTTC
few,TRBD1,TRBV20-1,TRBJ1-5,CSARGGTGFLPQHF,TGCAGTGCTAGAGGTGGGACAGGGTTTCTGCCCCAGCATTTT
NA,TRBD2,TRBV11-3,TRBJ2-3,CASSYGLAGTTDTQYF,TGTGCCAGCAGCTATGGACTAGCGGGGACCACAGATACGCAGTATTTT
NA,TRBD1,TRBV27,TRBJ2-1,CASRTTRTGAKLQSSYNEQFF,TGTGCCAGCCGTACGACCCGGACAGGGGCGAAACTACAGAGCTCCTACAATGAGCAGTTCTTC
NA,TRBD1,TRBV12-3/TRBV12-4,TRBJ2-3,CASSWTGPSDTQYF,TGTGCCAGCAGTTGGACAGGGCCATCAGATACGCAGTATTTT
few,TRBD2,TRBV5-1,TRBJ2-1,CASTKGGSPDNEQFF,TGCGCCAGCACCAAGGGCGGGAGTCCGGACAATGAGCAGTTCTTC
NA,NA,TRBV5-1,TRBJ2-1,CASSQESGTLAYYNEQFF,TGCGCCAGCAGCCAAGAATCCGGGACACTAGCCTACTACAATGAGCAGTTCTTC
NA,NA,TRBV29-1,TRBJ2-7,CSVEMLGGEQYF,TGCAGCGTTGAGATGCTGGGCGGCGAGCAGTACTTC
many,NA,TRBV4-1,TRBJ2-1,CASSQDFGASVYNEQFF,TGCGCCAGCAGCCAAGATTTCGGAGCCAGTGTCTACAATGAGCAGTTCTTC
many,TRBD2,TRBV12-3/TRBV12-4,TRBJ2-7,CASSDPTSGSYEQYF,TGTGCCAGCAGCGATCCTACTAGCGGATCCTACGAGCAGTACTTC
NA,TRBD2,TRBV5-1,TRBJ2-3,CASSDFGTSSTDTQYF,TGCGCCAGCAGCGACTTTGGGACTAGCAGCACAGATACGCAGTATTTT
NA,NA,TRBV30,TRBJ2-1,CAWSVHRAYNEQFF,TGTGCCTGGAGTGTACACAGGGCCTACAATGAGCAGTTCTTC
few,NA,TRBV29-1,TRBJ2-7,CSAILQGYEQYF,TGCAGCGCAATCCTACAGGGCTACGAGCAGTACTTC
many,TRBD2,TRBV6-2/TRBV6-3,TRBJ2-7,CASSYGTSGRYEQYF,TGTGCCAGCAGTTACGGCACTAGCGGGAGATACGAGCAGTACTTC
NA,NA,TRBV4-3,TRBJ2-1,CASSQDRHAKQFF,TGCGCCAGCAGCCAAGATCGGCACGCCAAGCAGTTCTTC
few,NA,TRBV20-1,TRBJ2-7,CSAVEGSAYEQYF,TGCAGTGCTGTGGAGGGGTCAGCCTACGAGCAGTACTTC
few,NA,TRBV10-3,TRBJ2-7,CAISLDRREQYF,TGTGCCATCAGTCTCGATAGGAGGGAGCAGTACTTC
NA,TRBD1,TRBV9,TRBJ2-6,CASSVDTGTGGFRGSGANVLTF,TGTGCCAGCAGCGTAGATACCGGGACAGGGGGCTTCAGGGGCTCTGGGGCCAACGTCCTGACTTTC
few,NA,TRBV4-1,TRBJ2-3,CASSQGKSGGDTQYF,TGCGCCAGCAGCCAAGGAAAGTCCGGGGGAGATACGCAGTATTTT
NA,NA,TRBV5-1,TRBJ1-2,CASSLVSAGNYGYTF,TGCGCCAGCAGCTTGGTGTCGGCGGGGAACTATGGCTACACCTTC
NA,NA,TRBV2,TRBJ2-1,CASSEALRTINEQFF,TGTGCCAGCAGTGAAGCGCTTAGGACCATCAATGAGCAGTTCTTC
few,NA,TRBV30,TRBJ2-2,CAYPGAGRNTGELFF,TGTGCCTACCCTGGTGCGGGGAGAAACACCGGGGAGCTGTTTTTT
few,NA,TRBV10-3,TRBJ2-7,CAITQDSVGGYEQYF,TGTGCCATCACCCAGGACAGCGTGGGGGGCTACGAGCAGTACTTC
many,NA,TRBV11-2,TRBJ1-4,CASSRFSWTAESEKLFF,TGTGCCAGCAGTCGGTTCAGCTGGACAGCTGAGAGTGAAAAACTGTTTTTT
many,TRBD2,TRBV29-1,TRBJ2-1,CSVVSSVLAEGHYNEQFF,TGCAGCGTTGTAAGCAGTGTACTAGCGGAGGGCCACTACAATGAGCAGTTCTTC